A selection of T cell receptor beta chains follows, all from one sample in a study of T cells after yellow fever vaccination. One entry per CDR3 protein, called by TCRdb with MiXCR from the 5' RACE reads. The data contain 150,000 to 200,000 distinct CDR3 sequences, approximately 10% of them singletons. The sequenced sample was CD8+ T cells sorted from PBMCs, obtained 15 days after the yellow fever booster vaccination. These receptors were collected from a man between 18 and 29 years old who received the YFV17D yellow fever vaccine. CDR3s include the opening cysteine and the closing phenylalanine or tryptophan. D genes are given only for firm matches. A row's size may be missing; if present it is once, few, many or a size class.

-	-	TRBV19	TRBJ1-1	CASNPGINTEAFF	TGTGCCAGTAACCCGGGCATTAACACTGAAGCTTTCTTT
-	-	TRBV2	TRBJ1-1	CASSWMNTEAFF	TGTGCCAGCAGTTGGATGAACACTGAAGCTTTCTTT
TRBD2	few	TRBV4-1	TRBJ2-5	CASSHGPYIAAGEETQYF	TGCGCCAGCAGCCATGGACCGTATATAGCGGCGGGGGAGGAGACCCAGTACTTC
TRBD2	few	TRBV7-2	TRBJ2-5	CASSLGGGGNQETQYF	TGTGCCAGCAGCTTAGGTGGCGGGGGGAACCAAGAGACCCAGTACTTC
-	few	TRBV5-4	TRBJ2-7	CASTAGTGSYEQYF	TGTGCCAGCACCGCCGGGACGGGCTCCTACGAGCAGTACTTC
-	few	TRBV9	TRBJ2-1	CASSDSFSSYNEQFF	TGTGCCAGCAGCGATAGCTTTAGCTCCTACAATGAGCAGTTCTTC
-	-	TRBV6-2/TRBV6-3	TRBJ2-1	CASSSGLQQFF	TGTGCCAGCAGTAGCGGGCTACAGCAGTTCTTC
-	-	TRBV15	TRBJ2-2	CATSSREGQNTGELFF	TGTGCCACCAGCTCCCGAGAGGGACAGAACACCGGGGAGCTGTTTTTT
-	-	TRBV14	TRBJ2-1	CASSQDSDLSEQFF	TGTGCCAGCAGCCAAGATTCGGATTTGAGTGAGCAGTTCTTC
TRBD1	few	TRBV6-1	TRBJ2-1	CASSERSGGYNEQFF	TGTGCCAGCAGTGAAAGGTCAGGGGGCTACAATGAGCAGTTCTTC
TRBD2	few	TRBV7-9	TRBJ2-2	CASIPESLAGVYTGELFF	TGTGCCAGCATCCCAGAGAGTCTAGCGGGGGTGTACACCGGGGAGCTGTTTTTT
TRBD2	-	TRBV24-1	TRBJ2-3	CATSGTSGGLSTDTQYF	TGTGCCACCAGTGGGACTAGCGGGGGACTGAGCACAGATACGCAGTATTTT
-	-	TRBV20-1	TRBJ2-3	CSARDAGGLNTDTQYF	TGCAGTGCTAGAGATGCCGGGGGGCTTAACACAGATACGCAGTATTTT
-	-	TRBV6-5	TRBJ2-5	CASSYQGQETQYF	TGTGCCAGCAGTTACCAAGGGCAAGAGACCCAGTACTTC
-	-	TRBV4-2	TRBJ2-7	CASSRPGIPYEQYF	TGTGCCAGCAGCCGCCCAGGGATCCCCTACGAGCAGTACTTC
-	many	TRBV29-1	TRBJ2-1	CSVEGNYNEQFF	TGCAGCGTTGAGGGCAATTACAATGAGCAGTTCTTC
-	-	TRBV12-3/TRBV12-4	TRBJ2-3	CASTTDRYTDTQYF	TGTGCCAGCACCACGGACAGATACACAGATACGCAGTATTTT
TRBD1	few	TRBV5-4	TRBJ2-3	CASSPGQALLTDTQYF	TGTGCCAGCAGCCCGGGACAGGCCCTTCTCACAGATACGCAGTATTTT
TRBD1	-	TRBV10-3	TRBJ2-3	CAISEGRTGGQTDTQYF	TGTGCCATCAGTGAGGGGCGGACAGGGGGACAGACAGATACGCAGTATTTT
-	few	TRBV5-4	TRBJ1-2	CASSLAPADNYGYTF	TGTGCCAGCAGCTTGGCCCCGGCAGATAACTATGGCTACACCTTC
TRBD2	-	TRBV20-1	TRBJ2-5	CSARGPGTSGEETQYF	TGCAGTGCTAGAGGTCCCGGGACTAGCGGGGAGGAGACCCAGTACTTC
-	few	TRBV7-8	TRBJ2-6	CASSLPTTGLRANVLTF	TGTGCCAGCAGCCTACCGACGACAGGCCTCCGAGCCAACGTCCTGACTTTC
TRBD1	few	TRBV6-2/TRBV6-3	TRBJ1-5	CASSYMTGGNQPQHF	TGTGCCAGCAGTTACATGACAGGGGGGAATCAGCCCCAGCATTTT
-	-	TRBV4-1	TRBJ1-2	CASSILTLGGYTF	TGCGCCAGCAGCATTCTTACTTTGGGGGGCTACACCTTC
-	medium-sized	TRBV7-8	TRBJ1-6	CASSNPITESSYNSPLHF	TGTGCCAGCAGCAATCCCATTACCGAGAGCTCCTATAATTCACCCCTCCACTTT
TRBD2	few	TRBV12-3/TRBV12-4	TRBJ2-3	CASSRLAVDTQYF	TGTGCCAGCAGTCGACTAGCTGTAGATACGCAGTATTTT
-	many	TRBV27	TRBJ1-5	CASRPSSGSQPQHF	TGTGCCAGCAGGCCGTCCAGCGGGTCTCAGCCCCAGCATTTT
-	many	TRBV10-2	TRBJ2-1	CASRDLQKSSYNEQFF	TGCGCCAGCAGAGACCTACAAAAGAGCTCCTACAATGAGCAGTTCTTC
-	-	TRBV6-1	TRBJ1-6	CASSDMAGTGNSPLHF	TGTGCCAGCAGTGATATGGCCGGGACGGGCAATTCACCCCTCCACTTT
-	-	TRBV7-8	TRBJ2-2	CASSWGAVSNTGELFF	TGTGCCAGCAGCTGGGGGGCAGTTTCGAACACCGGGGAGCTGTTTTTT